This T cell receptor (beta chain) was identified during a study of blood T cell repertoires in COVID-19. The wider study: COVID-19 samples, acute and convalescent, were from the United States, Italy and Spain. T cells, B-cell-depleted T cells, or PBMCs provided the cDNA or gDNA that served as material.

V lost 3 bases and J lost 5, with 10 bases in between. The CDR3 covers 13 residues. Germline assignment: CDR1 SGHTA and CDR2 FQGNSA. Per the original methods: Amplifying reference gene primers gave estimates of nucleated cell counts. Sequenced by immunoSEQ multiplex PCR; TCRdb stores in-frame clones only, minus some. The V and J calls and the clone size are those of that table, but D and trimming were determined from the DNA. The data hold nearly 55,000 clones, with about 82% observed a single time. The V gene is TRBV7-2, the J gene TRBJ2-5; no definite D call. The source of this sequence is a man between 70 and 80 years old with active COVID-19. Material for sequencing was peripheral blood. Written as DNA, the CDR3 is TGTGCCAGCAGCTTCCTGGGCTGGGAGACCCAGTACTTC. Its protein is CASSFLGWETQYF.